These T cell receptor beta chains were read from a single sample in a study of T-cell memory formation after mild COVID-19. From the 5' RACE reads, TCRdb called clonotypes with MiXCR, one entry per CDR3 protein. The table has more than 350,000 distinct CDR3 sequences, roughly 15% seen once. The sample taken for sequencing was PBMCs or a T cell subset sorted from them (not recorded which). The receptors were gathered from a man between 18 and 29 years old who had mild COVID-19 (a few samples of this study predate the infection). Cell type and time point are not known. CDR3s include the opening cysteine and the closing phenylalanine or tryptophan. Each record gives: CDR3 protein, CDR3 DNA, V gene, D gene, J gene, clone size. The D gene is left open where the match is weak. The listing skips clone size in some rows; elsewhere it reads once, few, many or a size class.

CDR3aa: CASSQGQGITNEKLFF
CDR3nt: TGCGCCAGCAGCCAAGGACAGGGGATAACTAATGAAAAACTGTTTTTT
v_gene: TRBV4-1
d_gene: TRBD1
j_gene: TRBJ1-4
abundance: few

CDR3aa: CASTQTSGPYNEQFF
CDR3nt: TGTGCCAGCACCCAGACTAGCGGACCCTACAATGAGCAGTTCTTC
v_gene: TRBV12-3/TRBV12-4
d_gene: TRBD2
j_gene: TRBJ2-1
abundance: many

CDR3aa: CASSWGLVGRVETQYF
CDR3nt: TGTGCCAGCAGCTGGGGACTAGTAGGACGGGTCGAGACCCAGTACTTC
v_gene: TRBV7-2
d_gene: TRBD2
j_gene: TRBJ2-5
abundance: few

CDR3aa: CASSQPGRTNEKLFF
CDR3nt: TGCGCCAGCAGCCAACCCGGACGGACGAATGAAAAACTGTTTTTT
v_gene: TRBV4-1
d_gene: NA
j_gene: TRBJ1-4
abundance: NA

CDR3aa: CASSPGADWVNTGELFF
CDR3nt: TGCGCCAGCAGCCCCGGGGCCGATTGGGTCAACACCGGGGAGCTGTTTTTT
v_gene: TRBV5-1
d_gene: NA
j_gene: TRBJ2-2
abundance: many

CDR3aa: CASSLAPGDGELFF
CDR3nt: TGTGCCAGCAGCTTGGCCCCAGGGGACGGGGAGCTGTTTTTT
v_gene: TRBV7-3
d_gene: NA
j_gene: TRBJ2-2
abundance: NA

CDR3aa: CASSYQGAQETQYF
CDR3nt: TGTGCCAGCAGTTACCAGGGGGCCCAAGAGACCCAGTACTTC
v_gene: TRBV6-5
d_gene: TRBD1
j_gene: TRBJ2-5
abundance: few

CDR3aa: CSATGTGIGSPLHF
CDR3nt: TGCAGTGCTACCGGGACAGGGATCGGCTCACCCCTCCACTTT
v_gene: TRBV20-1
d_gene: TRBD1
j_gene: TRBJ1-6
abundance: NA

CDR3aa: CSAETNYNEQFF
CDR3nt: TGCAGTGCGGAAACCAATTACAATGAGCAGTTCTTC
v_gene: TRBV20-1
d_gene: NA
j_gene: TRBJ2-1
abundance: many

CDR3aa: CATSREFTSSGNTIYF
CDR3nt: TGTGCCACCAGCAGGGAGTTCACGAGCTCTGGAAACACCATATATTTT
v_gene: TRBV15
d_gene: NA
j_gene: TRBJ1-3
abundance: few

CDR3aa: CASGRSSGANVLTF
CDR3nt: TGTGCCAGCGGGAGGAGCTCTGGGGCCAACGTCCTGACTTTC
v_gene: TRBV12-3/TRBV12-4
d_gene: NA
j_gene: TRBJ2-6
abundance: NA

CDR3aa: CASSDLRTGGNQPQHF
CDR3nt: TGTGCCAGCAGCGACCTCCGGACAGGGGGCAATCAGCCCCAGCATTTT
v_gene: TRBV12-3/TRBV12-4
d_gene: TRBD1
j_gene: TRBJ1-5
abundance: NA

CDR3aa: CASRSSGANVLTF
CDR3nt: TGTGCCAGTAGGAGCTCTGGGGCCAACGTCCTGACTTTC
v_gene: TRBV6-5
d_gene: NA
j_gene: TRBJ2-6
abundance: many

CDR3aa: CASSRTGIGSDTQYF
CDR3nt: TGCGCCAGCAGCCGGACAGGGATCGGCTCAGATACGCAGTATTTT
v_gene: TRBV5-1
d_gene: TRBD1
j_gene: TRBJ2-3
abundance: many

CDR3aa: CATFSGTFSNQPQHF
CDR3nt: TGTGCCACCTTTTCAGGGACCTTCAGCAATCAGCCCCAGCATTTT
v_gene: TRBV7-9
d_gene: NA
j_gene: TRBJ1-5
abundance: NA

CDR3aa: CASSLTWNTGELFF
CDR3nt: TGTGCCAGCAGCTTAACTTGGAACACCGGGGAGCTGTTTTTT
v_gene: TRBV7-3
d_gene: NA
j_gene: TRBJ2-2
abundance: few

CDR3aa: CASSQRQVNQPQHF
CDR3nt: TGCGCCAGCAGCCAACGACAGGTTAATCAGCCCCAGCATTTT
v_gene: TRBV4-1
d_gene: NA
j_gene: TRBJ1-5
abundance: NA

CDR3aa: CASSLGQGIPEETQYF
CDR3nt: TGCGCCAGCAGCTTGGGACAGGGTATCCCGGAAGAGACCCAGTACTTC
v_gene: TRBV5-1
d_gene: TRBD1
j_gene: TRBJ2-5
abundance: NA

CDR3aa: CAIPGQGAYEQYF
CDR3nt: TGTGCCATTCCGGGACAGGGGGCCTACGAGCAGTACTTC
v_gene: TRBV6-1
d_gene: TRBD1
j_gene: TRBJ2-7
abundance: NA

CDR3aa: CSALGPAVNGGLSYEQYF
CDR3nt: TGCAGTGCTCTAGGCCCGGCAGTCAACGGAGGGCTCTCCTACGAGCAGTACTTC
v_gene: TRBV20-1
d_gene: NA
j_gene: TRBJ2-7
abundance: NA

CDR3aa: CASSTHIYTEAFF
CDR3nt: TGTGCCAGCAGCACGCATATATACACTGAAGCTTTCTTT
v_gene: TRBV11-2
d_gene: NA
j_gene: TRBJ1-1
abundance: few

CDR3aa: CASSQSGGAYNEQFF
CDR3nt: TGTGCCAGCAGCCAGAGCGGGGGGGCCTACAATGAGCAGTTCTTC
v_gene: TRBV7-9
d_gene: TRBD2
j_gene: TRBJ2-1
abundance: NA

CDR3aa: CASSNWGQFF
CDR3nt: TGTGCCAGCAGCAACTGGGGGCAGTTCTTC
v_gene: TRBV3-1
d_gene: NA
j_gene: TRBJ2-1
abundance: NA

CDR3aa: CASKRTGAADTQYF
CDR3nt: TGTGCCAGCAAACGGACAGGGGCCGCAGATACGCAGTATTTT
v_gene: TRBV7-2
d_gene: TRBD1
j_gene: TRBJ2-3
abundance: few